This passage covers 10 T cell receptor beta chains from one sample sequenced in a study of blood T cell repertoires in COVID-19. The repertoire was sequenced with immunoSEQ multiplex PCR; TCRdb's copy has only in-frame clones and lacks some. This sample has 150,000 to 200,000 clones; over 75% occur once, and the top ten carry around 7%. The sequencing input was PBMCs or T cells enriched from blood (not recorded which). These receptors were taken from a woman in her 50s who had recovered from COVID-19.

The rearrangement joins TRBV9 to TRBJ2-7; 8 bases match TRBD1. The germline V gene encodes CDR1 SGDLS and CDR2 YYNGEE. V was clipped by 4 bases and J by 0 bases; unmatched bases: 12. CDR3 size: 17 residues. CDR3 nucleotides: TGTGCCAGCAGCTCGTCCCGGGACAGGTCGAGCTCCTACGAGCAGTACTTC. This gives the protein CASSSSRDRSSSYEQYF.

The chain carries TRBV7-9 and TRBJ1-1; D unresolved. In germline, CDR1 is SEHNR, CDR2 FQNEAQ (reference sequence). CDR3 length: 14 amino acids. V was shortened by 4 bases and J by 1 base, with 10 bases between the two germline ends. DNA of the CDR3: TGTGCCAGCAGCTCACTCCGACAGAACACTGAAGCTTTCTTT. Translated, it gives CASSSLRQNTEAFF. The full variable domain, completed using reference TRBV7-9 and TRBJ1-1, is DTGVSQNPRHKITKRGQNVTFRCDPISEHNRLYWYRQTLGQGPEFLTYFQNEAQLEKSRLLSDRFSAERPKGSFSTLEIQRTEQGDSAMYLCASSSLRQNTEAFFGQGTRLTVV.

The chain carries TRBV7-2 and TRBJ1-5; D gene ambiguous. This CDR3 has 13 amino acids. CDR1 and CDR2 (germline): SGHTA, FQGNSA. V lost 5 bases to trimming and J lost 6 bases, with 11 bases between them. The CDR3 protein is CASSAALGQPQHF. The CDR3 nucleotides are TGTGCCAGCAGCGCCGCTCTAGGTCAGCCCCAGCATTTT.

CDR3 coding DNA: TGTGCCAGCAGCTACAGGGAGAATTCACCCCTCCACTTT. Protein: CASSYRENSPLHF. This chain links TRBV7-8 with TRBJ1-6; D is perhaps TRBD1 (6 bases). Trimming pared 4 bases from V and 7 bases from J, leaving 8 bases between. The CDR3 is 13 residues long. Germline assignment: CDR1 SGHVS and CDR2 FQNEAQ.

For the CDR3, the DNA is TGTGCCAGCAGTCCGACAGGTTACTCTGGAAACACCATATATTTT. Its protein is CASSPTGYSGNTIYF. The chain links TRBV6-2 or TRBV6-3 to TRBJ1-3; weak D call: TRBD1 (6 bases). CDR1 and CDR2 (germline): MNHEY, SVGEGT. CDR3 length: 15 amino acids. Trimming cost V 5 bases and J 0 bases, with 11 bases left between them.

The chain employs TRBV7-3 and TRBJ2-2; 9 bases are shared with TRBD2. Germline V gives CDR1 SGHTA, CDR2 FQGTGA. Trimming removed 5 bases from V and 4 bases from J; junction bases left unmatched: 11. CDR3 size: 17 residues. The CDR3 DNA reads TGTGCCAGCAGCCTCAAAGGCGGGGGGGCACTCACCGGGGAGCTGTTTTTT. Translating gives CASSLKGGGALTGELFF.

The V and J genes are TRBV2 and TRBJ1-4, with 8 bases fitting TRBD1. Germline CDR1 and CDR2: SNHLY and FYNNEI. This CDR3 is 15 amino acids long. The V segment lost 6 bases and the J segment 7 bases; nucleotides outside the gene matches: 10. The CDR3 DNA reads TGTGCCAGCAGCGACCGACAGGGACAGGTTGAAAAACTGTTTTTT. Translated, it gives CASSDRQGQVEKLFF.

This rearrangement joins TRBV4-2 to TRBJ2-1; D is possibly TRBD1 (6 bases). The ends were cut back, 3 bases at V and 12 bases at J, with 18 bases in the middle. This CDR3 is 14 amino acids long. Germline V lookup: CDR1 LGHNA, CDR2 YNFKEQ. The CDR3 spells CASSQLQGSDRQFF. CDR3 nucleotide sequence: TGTGCCAGCAGCCAGCTTCAGGGGTCGGATAGGCAGTTCTTC.

The rearrangement uses TRBV5-1 and TRBJ2-7, with a weak D call TRBD1 (5 bases). V was shortened by 2 bases and J by 8 bases, with 20 bases between the two germline ends. The CDR3 is made up of 15 amino acids. Germline V gene lookup returns CDR1 SGHRS and CDR2 YFSETQ. The CDR3 region is CASSFGSAGRFKQYF. CDR3 nucleotide sequence: TGCGCCAGCAGCTTCGGTTCGGCAGGGCGTTTTAAGCAGTACTTC.

The chain carries TRBV15 and TRBJ2-1, with D tentatively TRBD1 (6 bases). Germline V lookup: CDR1 LNHNV, CDR2 YYDKDF (reference sequence). V was trimmed by 5 bases and J by 9 bases, leaving 14 bases between them. The CDR3 is made up of 13 amino acids. This CDR3 reads CATSGGRLGEQFF. The CDR3 DNA reads as TGTGCCACCAGCGGGGGCCGGCTGGGTGAGCAGTTCTTC.